This TCR beta chain was profiled in a study of blood T cell repertoires in COVID-19. Whole-study context: Donors in the United States, Italy and Spain gave samples during acute or convalescent COVID-19. PBMCs, B-cell-depleted T cells, or T cells were the source of the cDNA or gDNA that made up the material.

In the original workflow: Cell counts per sample came from amplifying reference gene primers. Method: immunoSEQ multiplex PCR; TCRdb's copy keeps in-frame clones and lacks some. That table is the source of V, J and clone size, and D and trimming were worked out from the DNA. There are 250,000 or so clones in the sample; 65% to 85% occur only once, and 1.5% to 1.9% lies in the top ten. The CDR3 loop spans 12 amino acids. Germline V gives CDR1 MDHEN, CDR2 SYDVKM. Between the trimmed V and J ends, which lost 2 bases and 4 bases, there was a span of 5 bases. Comment on this clone: The sample has other DNA sequences that encode this CDR3 too.

The specimen was peripheral blood. This TCR derives from a woman between 40 and 55 years old who had recovered from COVID-19. The chain is built from TRBV28 and TRBJ1-2; no reliable D call. Written as DNA, the CDR3 is TGTGCCAGCAGTTTAGGAGGCTATGGCTACACCTTC. Protein product: CASSLGGYGYTF.